This T cell receptor (beta chain) was captured by sequencing in a study of cytomegalovirus exposure and HLA in healthy donors. As regards this clone: Its antigen is undetermined.

The PCR was carried out with 60 Vbeta primers and 13 Jbeta primers. Produced via immunoSEQ multiplex PCR; TCRdb's table is partial and in-frame only. The sample carries 150,000 to 200,000 clones, around 62% recorded once. Study results and caveats: Most TCR sequences proved rare, with some public TCRs found in many donors. The listing of 160 or so TCR beta chains classed them as cytomegalovirus-associated. In terms of immune exposure information, only CMV serostatus was available.

The V end was cut by 6 bases, the J end by 10 bases, with 15 bases between. Germline V gene data show CDR1 as SEHNR and CDR2 as FQNEAQ (reference sequence). CDR3 length: 13 amino acids. The rearrangement links TRBV7-9 to TRBJ1-4; a possible D gene is TRBD1 (5 bases). The receptor was derived from a man between 40 and 49 years old in good health and CMV-seronegative. Sequencing was carried out using PBMCs. The CDR3 nucleotides read TGTGCCAGCAGGAGTACTGCGGGGGTAAAACTGTTTTTT. Its translation is CASRSTAGVKLFF.